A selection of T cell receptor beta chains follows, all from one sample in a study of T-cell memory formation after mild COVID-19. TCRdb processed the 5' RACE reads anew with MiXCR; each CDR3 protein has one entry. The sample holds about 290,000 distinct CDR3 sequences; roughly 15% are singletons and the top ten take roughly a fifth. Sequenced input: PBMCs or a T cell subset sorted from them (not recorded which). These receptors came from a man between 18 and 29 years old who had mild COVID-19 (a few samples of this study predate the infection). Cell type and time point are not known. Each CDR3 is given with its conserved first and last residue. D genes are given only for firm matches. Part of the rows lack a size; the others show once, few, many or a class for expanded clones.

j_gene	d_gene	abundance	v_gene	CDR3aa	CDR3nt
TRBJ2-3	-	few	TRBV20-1	CSAEGGWGDTQYF	TGCAGTGCTGAGGGAGGCTGGGGAGATACGCAGTATTTT
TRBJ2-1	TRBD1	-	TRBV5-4	CASSGPGWDREINEQFF	TGTGCCAGCAGCGGTCCGGGGTGGGACAGGGAGATCAATGAGCAGTTCTTC
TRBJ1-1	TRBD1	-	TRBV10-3	CAISDGPGGMNTEAFF	TGTGCCATCAGTGATGGTCCAGGGGGCATGAACACTGAAGCTTTCTTT
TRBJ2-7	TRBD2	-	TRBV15	CATSRDLASGGASYEQYF	TGTGCCACCAGCAGAGATCTGGCTAGCGGGGGCGCCTCCTACGAGCAGTACTTC
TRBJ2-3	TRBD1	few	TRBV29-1	CSVDGTGGSDTQYF	TGCAGCGTTGACGGGACAGGGGGTTCCGATACGCAGTATTTT
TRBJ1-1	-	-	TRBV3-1	CASSQVGFAFF	TGTGCCAGCAGCCAAGTCGGTTTCGCTTTCTTT
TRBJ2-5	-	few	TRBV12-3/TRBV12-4	CASSQDAGSQETQYF	TGTGCCAGCAGCCAAGACGCGGGGTCGCAAGAGACCCAGTACTTC
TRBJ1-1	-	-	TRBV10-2	CASSDPWGHPNTEAFF	TGCGCCAGCAGTGACCCGTGGGGACATCCGAACACTGAAGCTTTCTTT
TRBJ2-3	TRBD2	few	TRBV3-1	CASSHRGAGGPHTQYF	TGTGCCAGCAGCCACCGCGGGGCGGGGGGGCCGCATACGCAGTATTTT
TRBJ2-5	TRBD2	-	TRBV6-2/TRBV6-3	CASSLLAGTETQYF	TGTGCCAGCAGTCTACTAGCGGGGACGGAGACCCAGTACTTC
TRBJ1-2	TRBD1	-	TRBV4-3	CASSQGDRAGGYTF	TGCGCCAGCAGCCAAGGGGACAGGGCGGGTGGCTACACCTTC
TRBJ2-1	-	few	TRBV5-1	CASRSKDGPRGYNEQFF	TGCGCCAGCAGAAGTAAGGACGGACCACGGGGCTACAATGAGCAGTTCTTC
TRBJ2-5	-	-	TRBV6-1	CASSERRSGETQYF	TGTGCCAGCAGTGAACGCAGGTCGGGAGAGACCCAGTACTTC
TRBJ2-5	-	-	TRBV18	CASSPPKGETQYF	TGTGCCAGCTCACCACCGAAGGGGGAGACCCAGTACTTC
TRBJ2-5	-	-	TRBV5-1	CASSHWNQETQYF	TGCGCCAGCAGCCACTGGAACCAAGAGACCCAGTACTTC
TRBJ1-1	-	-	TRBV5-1	CASSLEGYELFTEAFF	TGCGCCAGCAGCTTGGAAGGGTACGAGCTATTCACTGAAGCTTTCTTT
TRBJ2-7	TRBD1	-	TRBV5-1	CASSSWTGIVDEQYF	TGCGCCAGCAGCAGTTGGACAGGGATTGTAGACGAGCAGTACTTC
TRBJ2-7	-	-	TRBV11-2	CASSLDVRGEQYF	TGTGCCAGCAGCTTAGATGTAAGGGGCGAGCAGTACTTC
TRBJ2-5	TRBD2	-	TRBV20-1	CSAKEAGGPGETQYF	TGCAGTGCAAAAGAAGCGGGGGGGCCGGGAGAGACCCAGTACTTC
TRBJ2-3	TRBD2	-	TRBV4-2	CASSQLAGATSTDTQYF	TGTGCCAGCAGCCAACTAGCGGGGGCCACTAGCACAGATACGCAGTATTTT
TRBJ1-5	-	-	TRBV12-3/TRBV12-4	CASGQTGHYSNQPQHF	TGTGCCAGCGGTCAAACTGGGCACTATAGCAATCAGCCCCAGCATTTT
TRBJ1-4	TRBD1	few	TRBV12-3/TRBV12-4	CASSSGTAGNEKLFF	TGTGCCAGCAGTTCCGGGACAGCGGGGAATGAAAAACTGTTTTTT
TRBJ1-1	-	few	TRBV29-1	CSAGWRTEAFF	TGCAGCGCCGGGTGGAGGACTGAAGCTTTCTTT
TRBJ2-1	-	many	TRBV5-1	CASSLSGGSYNEQFF	TGCGCCAGCAGCCTCTCCGGGGGATCCTACAATGAGCAGTTCTTC
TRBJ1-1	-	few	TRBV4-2	CASSLPGHGAEAFF	TGTGCCAGCAGCCTACCGGGACACGGCGCTGAAGCTTTCTTT
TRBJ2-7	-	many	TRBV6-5	CASSYSRRVEQYF	TGTGCCAGCAGTTACTCTCGGAGGGTCGAGCAGTACTTC
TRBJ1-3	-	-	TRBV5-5	CASSLGGPGNTIYF	TGTGCCAGCAGCTTGGGGGGACCTGGAAACACCATATATTTT
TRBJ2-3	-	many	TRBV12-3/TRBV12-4	CASSLSPVSTDTQYF	TGTGCCAGCAGTTTAAGTCCCGTGAGCACAGATACGCAGTATTTT
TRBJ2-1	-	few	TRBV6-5	CASRGSAYNEQFF	TGTGCCAGTAGAGGCTCCGCTTACAATGAGCAGTTCTTC
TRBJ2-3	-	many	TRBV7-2	CASSLSLEGDTQYF	TGTGCCAGCAGCTTGAGCCTAGAGGGAGATACGCAGTATTTT
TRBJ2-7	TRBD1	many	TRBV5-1	CASTDRVLYEQYF	TGCGCCAGCACCGACAGGGTCCTCTACGAGCAGTACTTC
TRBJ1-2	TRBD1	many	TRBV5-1	CASSLDMGQATYGYTF	TGCGCCAGCAGCTTGGATATGGGACAGGCTACCTATGGCTACACCTTC
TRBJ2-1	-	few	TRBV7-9	CASSPPPSLQIREQFF	TGTGCCAGCAGCCCGCCCCCGTCTCTCCAGATTCGGGAGCAGTTCTTC
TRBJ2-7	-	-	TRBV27	CASSPSGQSYEQYF	TGTGCCAGCAGTCCCTCTGGACAGTCCTACGAGCAGTACTTC
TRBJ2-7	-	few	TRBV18	CASSPPGPTDYEQYF	TGTGCCAGCTCACCACCCGGACCGACCGACTACGAGCAGTACTTC
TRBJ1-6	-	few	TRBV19	CASRAITGIGNSPLHF	TGTGCCAGTAGAGCAATAACAGGGATCGGTAATTCACCCCTCCACTTT
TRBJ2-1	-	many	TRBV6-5	CASSYGRAYNEQFF	TGTGCCAGCAGTTACGGGAGAGCCTACAATGAGCAGTTCTTC
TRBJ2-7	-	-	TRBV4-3	CASSQGSSASYEQYF	TGCGCCAGCAGCCAAGGTAGCAGTGCCTCCTACGAGCAGTACTTC
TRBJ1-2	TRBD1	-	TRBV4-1	CASSSRTGSYGYTF	TGCGCCAGCAGCAGTAGGACAGGGAGCTATGGCTACACCTTC
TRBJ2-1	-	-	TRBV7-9	CASSTTGGSYNEQFF	TGTGCCAGCAGCACGACTGGGGGCTCCTACAATGAGCAGTTCTTC
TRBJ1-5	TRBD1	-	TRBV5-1	CASSLVVTGSNQPQHF	TGCGCCAGCAGCTTGGTGGTGACAGGGAGCAATCAGCCCCAGCATTTT
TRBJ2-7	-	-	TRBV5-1	CASIGTDSYEQYF	TGCGCCAGCATTGGGACGGACTCCTACGAGCAGTACTTC
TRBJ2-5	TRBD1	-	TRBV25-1	CASSDAGTEETQYF	TGTGCCAGCAGTGACGCCGGGACAGAAGAGACCCAGTACTTC
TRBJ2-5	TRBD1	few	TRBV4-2	CASSSPGTVQETQYF	TGTGCCAGCAGCTCCCCCGGGACAGTCCAAGAGACCCAGTACTTC
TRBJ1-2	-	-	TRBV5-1	CASSLEGPLGRGYTF	TGCGCCAGCAGCTTGGAAGGCCCTTTGGGCCGCGGCTACACCTTC
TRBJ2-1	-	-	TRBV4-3	CASSQEWRQLYNEQFF	TGCGCCAGCAGCCAAGAGTGGCGGCAACTCTACAATGAGCAGTTCTTC
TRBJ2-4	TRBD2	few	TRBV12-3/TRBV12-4	CASSSDGTSGGLAKNIQYF	TGTGCCAGCAGTTCCGACGGGACTAGCGGGGGGCTAGCCAAAAACATTCAGTACTTC
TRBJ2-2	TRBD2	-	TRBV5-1	CASSQRTSGNTGELFF	TGCGCCAGCAGCCAACGGACTAGCGGGAACACCGGGGAGCTGTTTTTT
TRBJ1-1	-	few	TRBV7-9	CASSLSHTEAFF	TGTGCCAGCAGCTTATCTCACACTGAAGCTTTCTTT
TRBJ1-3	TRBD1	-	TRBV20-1	CSATQGAGNTIYF	TGCAGTGCTACACAGGGGGCAGGAAACACCATATATTTT
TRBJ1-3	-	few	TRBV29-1	CSIRGSSGNTIYF	TGCAGCATCCGGGGCAGCTCTGGAAACACCATATATTTT
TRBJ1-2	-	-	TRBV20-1	CSAWDGGGNYGYTF	TGCAGTGCGTGGGACGGAGGGGGTAACTATGGCTACACCTTC
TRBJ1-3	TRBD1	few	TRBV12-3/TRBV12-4	CASSFQGENTIYF	TGTGCCAGCAGTTTCCAGGGGGAAAACACCATATATTTT
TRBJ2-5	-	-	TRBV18	CASSPPMTGMETQYF	TGTGCCAGCTCACCACCGATGACGGGGATGGAGACCCAGTACTTC
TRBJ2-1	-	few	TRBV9	CASSVGQSSYNEQFF	TGTGCCAGCAGCGTAGGACAGAGCTCCTACAATGAGCAGTTCTTC
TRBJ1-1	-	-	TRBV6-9	CATEEAFF	TGTGCCACCGAAGAAGCTTTCTTT
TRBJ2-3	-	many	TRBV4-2	CASGEYTDTQYF	TGTGCCAGCGGGGAATACACAGATACGCAGTATTTT
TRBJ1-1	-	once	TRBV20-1	CRGSLNTEAFF	TGCAGGGGGTCCCTGAACACTGAAGCTTTCTTT